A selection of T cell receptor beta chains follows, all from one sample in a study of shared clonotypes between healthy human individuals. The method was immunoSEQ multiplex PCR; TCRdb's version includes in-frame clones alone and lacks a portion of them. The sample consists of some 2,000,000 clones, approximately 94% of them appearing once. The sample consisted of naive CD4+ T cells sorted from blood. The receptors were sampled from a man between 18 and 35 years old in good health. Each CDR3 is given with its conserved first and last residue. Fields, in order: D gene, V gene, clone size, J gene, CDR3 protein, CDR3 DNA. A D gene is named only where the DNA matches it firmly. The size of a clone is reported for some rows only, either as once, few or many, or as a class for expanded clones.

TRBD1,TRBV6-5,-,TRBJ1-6,CASNRQGRGDSPLHF,TGTGCCAGCAATCGACAGGGTCGAGGAGATTCACCCCTCCACTTT
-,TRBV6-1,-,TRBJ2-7,CAGGAGAYEQYF,TGTGCCGGCGGGGCAGGGGCCTACGAGCAGTACTTC
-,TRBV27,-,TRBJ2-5,CASSLFGVSRETQYF,TGTGCCAGCAGTTTATTCGGGGTCTCGCGAGAGACCCAGTACTTC
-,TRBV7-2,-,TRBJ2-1,CASSLSPGYYNEQFF,TGTGCCAGCAGCTTATCTCCGGGTTACTACAATGAGCAGTTCTTC
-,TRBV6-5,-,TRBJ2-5,CASSYGLAGETQYF,TGTGCCAGCAGTTATGGCCTGGCGGGAGAGACCCAGTACTTC
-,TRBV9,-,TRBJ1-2,CASSVDFDYGYTF,TGTGCCAGCAGCGTAGATTTCGACTATGGCTACACCTTC
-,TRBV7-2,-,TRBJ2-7,CASSLLAYVNEQYF,TGTGCCAGCAGCTTACTGGCTTACGTTAACGAGCAGTACTTC
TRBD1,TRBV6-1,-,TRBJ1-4,CASSELGQGGFEKLFF,TGTGCCAGCAGTGAATTGGGACAGGGGGGGTTTGAAAAACTGTTTTTT
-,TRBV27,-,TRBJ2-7,CASSFVGLTSYEQYF,TGTGCCAGCAGTTTTGTGGGGCTGACCTCCTACGAGCAGTACTTC
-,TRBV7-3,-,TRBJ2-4,CASSLTETGKNIQYF,TGTGCCAGCAGCTTAACAGAGACGGGAAAAAACATTCAGTACTTC
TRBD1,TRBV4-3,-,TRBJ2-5,CASSQVTGGYGETQYF,TGCGCCAGCAGCCAAGTTACAGGGGGCTATGGAGAGACCCAGTACTTC
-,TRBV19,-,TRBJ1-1,CASSSPAENTEAFF,TGTGCCAGTAGTTCCCCAGCAGAGAACACTGAAGCTTTCTTT
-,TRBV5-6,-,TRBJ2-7,CASSLVSGEKEQYF,TGTGCCAGCAGCTTGGTGTCAGGGGAAAAGGAGCAGTACTTC
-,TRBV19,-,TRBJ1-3,CASSTRQELLSGNTIYF,TGTGCCAGTAGTACCCGACAGGAACTCCTCTCTGGAAACACCATATATTTT
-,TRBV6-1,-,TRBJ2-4,CASSREGGPKNIQYF,TGTGCCAGCTCAAGGGAAGGGGGGCCCAAAAACATTCAGTACTTC
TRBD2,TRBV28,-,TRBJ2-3,CASSLNSGIRNTQYF,TGTGCCAGCAGTTTGAATAGCGGGATAAGGAATACGCAGTATTTT
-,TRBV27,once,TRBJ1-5,CASSREGHSNQPQHF,TGTGCCAGCAGTAGGGAAGGTCATAGCAATCAGCCCCAGCATTTT
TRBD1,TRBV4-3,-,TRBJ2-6,CASSQAQGAGANVLTF,TGCGCCAGCAGCCAAGCACAGGGGGCTGGGGCCAACGTCCTGACTTTC